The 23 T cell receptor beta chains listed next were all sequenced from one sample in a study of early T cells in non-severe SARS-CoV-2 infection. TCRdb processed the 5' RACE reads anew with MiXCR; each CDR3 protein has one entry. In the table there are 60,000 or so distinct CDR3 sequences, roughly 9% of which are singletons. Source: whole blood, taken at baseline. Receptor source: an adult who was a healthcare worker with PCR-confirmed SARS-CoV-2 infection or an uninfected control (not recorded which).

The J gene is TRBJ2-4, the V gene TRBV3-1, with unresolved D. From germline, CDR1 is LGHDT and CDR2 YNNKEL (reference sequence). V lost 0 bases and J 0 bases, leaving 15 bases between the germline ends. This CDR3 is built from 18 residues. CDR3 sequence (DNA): TGTGCCAGCAGCCAAGATCGATACCGGCATCTAGCCAAAAACATTCAGTACTTC. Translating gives CASSQDRYRHLAKNIQYF. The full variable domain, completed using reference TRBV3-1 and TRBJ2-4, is DTAVSQTPKYLVTQMGNDKSIKCEQNLGHDTMYWYKQDSKKFLKIMFSYNNKELIINETVPNRFSPKSPDKAHLNLHINSLELGDSAVYFCASSQDRYRHLAKNIQYFGAGTRLSVL.

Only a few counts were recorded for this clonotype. The CDR3 loop reads CASSLGVAGNNEQFF. CDR3 DNA sequence: TGTGCCAGCAGCCTAGGGGTAGCGGGGAATAATGAGCAGTTCTTC. The gene calls are TRBV3-1 and TRBJ2-1; the match to TRBD2 covers 8 bases. V gave up 4 bases and J gave up 7 bases; unmatched junction bases: 9. The CDR3 length is 15 residues. In germline, CDR1 is LGHDT, CDR2 YNNKEL (reference sequence).

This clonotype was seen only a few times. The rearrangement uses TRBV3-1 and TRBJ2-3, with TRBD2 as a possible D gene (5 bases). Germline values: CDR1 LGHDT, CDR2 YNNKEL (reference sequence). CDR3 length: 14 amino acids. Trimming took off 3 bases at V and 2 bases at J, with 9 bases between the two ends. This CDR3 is CASSQREFTDTQYF. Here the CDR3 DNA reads TGTGCCAGCAGCCAGAGGGAATTCACAGATACGCAGTATTTT.

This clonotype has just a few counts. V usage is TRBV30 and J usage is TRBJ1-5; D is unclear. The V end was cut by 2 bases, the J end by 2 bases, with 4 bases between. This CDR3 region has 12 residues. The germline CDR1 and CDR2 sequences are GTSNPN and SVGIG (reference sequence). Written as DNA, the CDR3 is TGTGCCTGGAGTCTGGGCAATCAGCCCCAGCATTTT. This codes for CAWSLGNQPQHF.

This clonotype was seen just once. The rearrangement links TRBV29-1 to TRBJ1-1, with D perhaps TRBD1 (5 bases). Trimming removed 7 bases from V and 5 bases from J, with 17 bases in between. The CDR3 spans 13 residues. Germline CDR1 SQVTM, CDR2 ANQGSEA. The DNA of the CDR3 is TGCAGCGCTACCGGATCCGGGGGGACTGAAGCTTTCTTT. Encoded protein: CSATGSGGTEAFF. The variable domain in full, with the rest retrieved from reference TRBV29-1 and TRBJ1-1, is SAVISQKPSRDICQRGTSLTIQCQVDSQVTMMFWYRQQPGQSLTLIATANQGSEATYESGFVIDKFPISRPNLTFSTLTVSNMSPEDSSIYLCSATGSGGTEAFFGQGTRLTVV.

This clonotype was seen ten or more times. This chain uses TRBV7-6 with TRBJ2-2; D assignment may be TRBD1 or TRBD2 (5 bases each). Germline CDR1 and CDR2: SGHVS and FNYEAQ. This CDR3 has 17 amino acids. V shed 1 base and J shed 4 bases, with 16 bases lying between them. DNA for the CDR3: TGTGCCAGCAGCTTAGAATGGGGGACCGAGGCCACCGGGGAGCTGTTTTTT. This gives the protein CASSLEWGTEATGELFF. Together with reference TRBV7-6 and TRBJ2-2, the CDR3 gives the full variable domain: GAGVSQSPRYKVTKRGQDVALRCDPISGHVSLYWYRQALGQGPEFLTYFNYEAQQDKSGLPNDRFSAERPEGSISTLTIQRTEQRDSAMYRCASSLEWGTEATGELFFGEGSRLTVL.

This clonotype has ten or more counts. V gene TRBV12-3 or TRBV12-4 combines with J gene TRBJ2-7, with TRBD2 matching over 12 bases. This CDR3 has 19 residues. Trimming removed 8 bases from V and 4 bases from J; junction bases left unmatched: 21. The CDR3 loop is CASQWRMTSGSLGCYEQYF. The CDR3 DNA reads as TGTGCCAGCCAATGGAGAATGACTAGCGGGAGTCTTGGATGTTACGAGCAGTACTTC.

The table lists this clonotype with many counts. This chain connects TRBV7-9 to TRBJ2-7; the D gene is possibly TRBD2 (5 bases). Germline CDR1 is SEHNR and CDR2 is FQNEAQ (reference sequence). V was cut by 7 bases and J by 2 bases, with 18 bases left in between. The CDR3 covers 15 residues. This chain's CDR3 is CASTSSVSNAYEQYF. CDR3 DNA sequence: TGTGCCAGCACCAGTAGCGTTTCAAACGCCTACGAGCAGTACTTC.

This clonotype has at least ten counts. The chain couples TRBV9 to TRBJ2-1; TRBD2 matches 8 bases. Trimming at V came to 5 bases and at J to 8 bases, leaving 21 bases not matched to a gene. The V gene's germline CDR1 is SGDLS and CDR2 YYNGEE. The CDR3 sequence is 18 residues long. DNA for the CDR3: TGTGCCAGCAGAGGGACCACCCGGGGTGTGCGGGGGGCGCATGAGCAGTTCTTC. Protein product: CASRGTTRGVRGAHEQFF.

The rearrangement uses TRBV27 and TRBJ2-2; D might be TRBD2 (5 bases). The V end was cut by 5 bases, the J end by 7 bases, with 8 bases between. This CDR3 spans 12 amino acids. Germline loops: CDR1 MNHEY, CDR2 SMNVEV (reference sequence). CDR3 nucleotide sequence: TGTGCCAGCAGTGTTGGAGGCGGGGAGCTGTTTTTT. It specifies CASSVGGGELFF.

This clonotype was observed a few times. The CDR3 reads CASVPTAENTGELFF. The CDR3 DNA reads as TGTGCCAGCGTGCCGACAGCCGAGAACACCGGGGAGCTGTTTTTT. J is TRBJ2-2 and V is TRBV6-5; possibly TRBD1 for D (5 bases). Germline lookup yields CDR1 MNHEY and CDR2 SVGAGI. The V gene lost 8 bases and the J gene lost 1 base, with 14 bases spanning the gap. The CDR3 loop spans 15 amino acids.

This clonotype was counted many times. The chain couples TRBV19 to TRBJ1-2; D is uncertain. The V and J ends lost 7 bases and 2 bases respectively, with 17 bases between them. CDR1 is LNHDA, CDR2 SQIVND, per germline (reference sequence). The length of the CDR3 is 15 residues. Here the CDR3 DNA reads TGTGCCAGTATTTCAATTGGGGAGCTCAACTATGGCTACACCTTC. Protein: CASISIGELNYGYTF.

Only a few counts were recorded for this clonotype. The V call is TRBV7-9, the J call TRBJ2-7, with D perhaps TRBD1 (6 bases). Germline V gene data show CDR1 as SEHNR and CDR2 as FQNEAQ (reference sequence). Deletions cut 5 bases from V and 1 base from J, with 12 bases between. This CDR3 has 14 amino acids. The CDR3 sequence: CASSPWTASYEQYF. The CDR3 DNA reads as TGTGCCAGCAGCCCTTGGACAGCTTCCTACGAGCAGTACTTC. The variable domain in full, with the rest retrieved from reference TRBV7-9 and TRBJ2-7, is DTGVSQNPRHKITKRGQNVTFRCDPISEHNRLYWYRQTLGQGPEFLTYFQNEAQLEKSRLLSDRFSAERPKGSFSTLEIQRTEQGDSAMYLCASSPWTASYEQYFGPGTRLTVT.

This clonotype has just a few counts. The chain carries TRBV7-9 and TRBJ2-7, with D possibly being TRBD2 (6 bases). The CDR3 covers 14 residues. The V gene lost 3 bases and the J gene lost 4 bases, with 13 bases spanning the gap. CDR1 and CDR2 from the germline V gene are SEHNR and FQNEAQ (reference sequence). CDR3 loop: CASSFRDWPYEQYF. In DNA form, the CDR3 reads TGTGCCAGCAGCTTCCGGGACTGGCCTTACGAGCAGTACTTC. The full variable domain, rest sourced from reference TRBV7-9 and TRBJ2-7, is DTGVSQNPRHKITKRGQNVTFRCDPISEHNRLYWYRQTLGQGPEFLTYFQNEAQLEKSRLLSDRFSAERPKGSFSTLEIQRTEQGDSAMYLCASSFRDWPYEQYFGPGTRLTVT.

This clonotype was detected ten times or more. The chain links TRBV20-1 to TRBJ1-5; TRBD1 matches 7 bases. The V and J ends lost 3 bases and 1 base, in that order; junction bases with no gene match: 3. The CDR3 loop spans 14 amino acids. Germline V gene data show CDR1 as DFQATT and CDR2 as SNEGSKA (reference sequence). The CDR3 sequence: CSAREGASNQPQHF. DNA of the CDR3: TGCAGTGCTAGGGAGGGGGCGAGCAATCAGCCCCAGCATTTT.

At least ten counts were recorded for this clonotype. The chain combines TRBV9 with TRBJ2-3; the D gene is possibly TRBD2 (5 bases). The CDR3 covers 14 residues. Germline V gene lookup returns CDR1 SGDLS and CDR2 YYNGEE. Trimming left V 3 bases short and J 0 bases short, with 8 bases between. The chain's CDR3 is CASSESGSTDTQYF. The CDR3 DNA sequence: TGTGCCAGCAGCGAGAGCGGTAGCACAGATACGCAGTATTTT. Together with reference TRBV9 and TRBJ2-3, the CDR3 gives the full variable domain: DSGVTQTPKHLITATGQRVTLRCSPRSGDLSVYWYQQSLDQGLQFLIQYYNGEERAKGNILERFSAQQFPDLHSELNLSSLELGDSALYFCASSESGSTDTQYFGPGTRLTVL.

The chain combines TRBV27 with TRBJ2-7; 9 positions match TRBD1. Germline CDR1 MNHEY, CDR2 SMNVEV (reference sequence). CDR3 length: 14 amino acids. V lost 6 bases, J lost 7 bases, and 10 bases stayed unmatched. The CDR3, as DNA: TGTGCCAGCAGGCCCGGCGGGACAGGGCAAGAGCAGTACTTC. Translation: CASRPGGTGQEQYF.

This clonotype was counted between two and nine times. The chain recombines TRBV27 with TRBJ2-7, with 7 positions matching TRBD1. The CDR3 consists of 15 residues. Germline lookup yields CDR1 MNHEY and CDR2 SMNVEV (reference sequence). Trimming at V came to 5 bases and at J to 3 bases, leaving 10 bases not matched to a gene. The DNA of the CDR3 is TGTGCCAGCAGTCGGGACAGTAATTTTTTCTACGAGCAGTACTTC. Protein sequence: CASSRDSNFFYEQYF.

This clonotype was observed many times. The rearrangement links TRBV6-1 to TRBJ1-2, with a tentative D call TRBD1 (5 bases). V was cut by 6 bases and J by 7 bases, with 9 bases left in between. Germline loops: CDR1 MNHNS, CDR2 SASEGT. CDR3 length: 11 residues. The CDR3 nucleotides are TGTGCCAGCAGCAACAGGTTTGGCTACACCTTC. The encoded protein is CASSNRFGYTF.

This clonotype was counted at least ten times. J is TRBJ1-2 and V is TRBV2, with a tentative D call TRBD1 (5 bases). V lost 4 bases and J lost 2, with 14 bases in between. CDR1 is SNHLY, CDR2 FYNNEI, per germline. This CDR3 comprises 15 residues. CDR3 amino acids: CASSGTRQRNYGYTF. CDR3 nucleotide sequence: TGTGCCAGCAGTGGGACGAGACAGAGGAACTATGGCTACACCTTC.

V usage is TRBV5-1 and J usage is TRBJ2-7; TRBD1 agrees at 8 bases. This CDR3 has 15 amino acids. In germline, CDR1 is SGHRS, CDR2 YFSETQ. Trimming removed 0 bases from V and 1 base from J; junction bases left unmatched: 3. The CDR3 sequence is CASSLVGTGSYEQYF. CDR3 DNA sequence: TGCGCCAGCAGCTTGGTGGGGACAGGATCCTACGAGCAGTACTTC.

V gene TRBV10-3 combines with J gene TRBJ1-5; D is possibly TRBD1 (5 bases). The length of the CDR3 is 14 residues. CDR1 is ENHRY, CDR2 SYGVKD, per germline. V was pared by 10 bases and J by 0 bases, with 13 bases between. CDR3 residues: CATTGEYSNQPQHF. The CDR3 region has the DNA TGTGCCACTACAGGCGAGTATAGCAATCAGCCCCAGCATTTT.

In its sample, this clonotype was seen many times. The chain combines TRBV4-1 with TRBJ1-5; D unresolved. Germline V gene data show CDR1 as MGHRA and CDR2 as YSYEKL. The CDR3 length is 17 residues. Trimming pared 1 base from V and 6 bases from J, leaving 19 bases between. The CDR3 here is CASSQGEGVGQGQPQHF. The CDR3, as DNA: TGCGCCAGCAGCCAAGGGGAGGGCGTAGGGCAAGGTCAGCCCCAGCATTTT.